Given below is one T cell receptor (beta chain) in context. The CDR3 covers 13 residues. Trimming at V came to 3 bases and at J to 5 bases, leaving 6 bases not matched to a gene. Germline V lookup: CDR1 GTSNPN, CDR2 SVGIG (reference sequence). Profiling relied on immunoSEQ multiplex PCR, and the TCRdb table lists in-frame clones only, not all of them. The table includes approximately 390,000 clones, just under 90% detected once. This sample is part of a study of blood T cell repertoires in COVID-19. Overall study context: Acute-phase and convalescent COVID-19 samples originated in the United States, Italy and Spain.

Living in 24 US areas, the participants were between about 18 and 100 years of age. Assignments of participants to cohorts depended upon their own reported clinical history. The study counted Cohort 3 donors as recovered given two negative PCRs, clearance, or symptom resolution. V and J are TRBV30 and TRBJ2-5; 7 bases agree with TRBD1. This clonotype was obtained from a woman aged 50 to 60 who had recovered from COVID-19. Material for sequencing was PBMCs or T cells enriched from blood (not recorded which). The chain's CDR3 is CAWSKGARETQYF. The CDR3 DNA reads TGTGCCTGGAGCAAGGGGGCCCGGGAGACCCAGTACTTC.